This entry concerns a single T cell receptor (beta chain). The data belong to a study of blood T cell repertoires in COVID-19. Looking at the study overall: T cells, B-cell-depleted T cells, or PBMCs provided the cDNA or gDNA that served as material.

Profiling relied on immunoSEQ multiplex PCR, and the TCRdb table lists in-frame clones only, not all of them. The profile shows around 60,000 clones, about four fifths of them singletons. The V end lost 4 bases, the J end lost 2 bases, and 8 bases lay between the germline ends. Germline assignment: CDR1 MNHEY and CDR2 SVGAGI. CDR3 length equals 13 residues. The TCR was taken from a man aged 60-69 years with COVID-19, enrolled during active disease. Sequenced: peripheral blood. The rearrangement uses TRBV6-5 and TRBJ2-5; TRBD1 might be the D (6 bases). The CDR3 reads CASSFGQQETQYF. As DNA, the CDR3 is TGTGCCAGCAGTTTCGGACAGCAAGAGACCCAGTACTTC.